A selection of T cell receptor beta chains follows, all from one sample in a study of graft-versus-host responses after intestinal transplantation. Antigens for these TCRs are unknown. Some clones are missing from TCRdb's copy, which holds only in-frame ones; the method was immunoSEQ multiplex PCR. The sample has more than 80,000 clones, around 83% seen once. This sample comprised unstimulated CD8+ T cells sorted from spleen or lymph node cells, obtained before intestinal transplant. These receptors were collected from a human donor who received an intestinal transplant. Each CDR3 is given with its conserved first and last residue. The D gene is left open where the match is weak. The size field is filled for only some rows; it gives once, few, many or a size class.

V gene	J gene	D gene	clone size	CDR3 protein	CDR3 DNA
TRBV4-1	TRBJ2-7	TRBD1	NA	CASSQVGLRQGFHEQYF	TGCGCCAGCAGCCAAGTCGGACTTAGACAGGGATTCCACGAGCAGTACTTC
TRBV10-3	TRBJ2-3	TRBD2	NA	CAISDGTSGTDTQYF	TGTGCCATCAGTGACGGGACTAGCGGAACAGATACGCAGTATTTT
TRBV6-5	TRBJ1-2	NA	NA	CASSWDGKVGGYTF	TGTGCCAGCAGCTGGGACGGCAAGGTGGGGGGCTACACCTTC
TRBV28	TRBJ2-7	NA	NA	CASSSAPIDGGLGEQYF	TGTGCCAGCAGTTCGGCCCCGATAGACGGGGGGCTGGGGGAGCAGTACTTC
TRBV7-9	TRBJ2-2	TRBD2	NA	CASSSLRLAGFGELFF	TGTGCCAGCAGCTCGCTACGACTAGCGGGGTTCGGGGAGCTGTTTTTT
TRBV13	TRBJ2-1	TRBD2	NA	CASSLALRGRAVDEQFF	TGTGCCAGCAGCTTAGCCTTAAGAGGGAGGGCCGTTGATGAGCAGTTCTTC
TRBV2	TRBJ1-2	NA	NA	CASYGGDPNYGYTF	TGTGCCAGCTATGGAGGAGATCCTAACTATGGCTACACCTTC
TRBV2	TRBJ2-2	NA	once	CASRAGAPPTGELFF	TGTGCCAGCAGGGCAGGGGCCCCACCGACCGGGGAGCTGTTTTTT
TRBV5-6	TRBJ2-7	TRBD1	once	CASSSQGSEQYF	TGTGCCAGCAGCTCACAGGGGTCCGAGCAGTACTTC
TRBV6-4	TRBJ2-2	TRBD2	few	CASSDSSGGATGELFF	TGCGCCAGCAGTGACTCGAGCGGGGGGGCCACCGGGGAGCTGTTTTTT
TRBV25-1	TRBJ2-7	NA	NA	CASSVRDASYEQYF	TGTGCCAGCAGTGTCCGGGACGCATCCTACGAGCAGTACTTC
TRBV28	TRBJ2-7	NA	NA	CASVRRSGLRSYEQYF	TGTGCCAGCGTAAGGCGGTCGGGACTCCGATCCTACGAGCAGTACTTC
TRBV6-1	TRBJ2-7	NA	NA	CANRAESPGPYEQYF	TGTGCCAACAGAGCCGAAAGTCCTGGCCCCTACGAGCAGTACTTC
TRBV29-1	TRBJ2-2	TRBD2	NA	CSVEDRLAANTGELFF	TGCAGCGTTGAAGATCGGCTAGCGGCGAACACCGGGGAGCTGTTTTTT
TRBV27	TRBJ2-7	NA	NA	CASSFGESYEQYF	TGTGCCAGCAGTTTTGGAGAATCCTACGAGCAGTACTTC
TRBV10-3	TRBJ1-2	TRBD1	NA	CAISGRDRGPGGYTF	TGTGCCATCAGTGGAAGGGACAGGGGGCCGGGTGGCTACACCTTC
TRBV4-1	TRBJ2-7	NA	NA	CASSRSEGPSYEQYF	TGCGCCAGCAGCCGAAGTGAAGGGCCCTCCTACGAGCAGTACTTC
TRBV6-1	TRBJ2-7	TRBD1	NA	CASSELGGPYEQYF	TGTGCCAGCAGTGAATTAGGGGGCCCCTACGAGCAGTACTTC
TRBV21-1	TRBJ2-3	NA	NA	CASSKGQTSGRTDTQYF	TGTGCCAGCAGCAAAGGTCAGACTAGCGGCCGCACAGATACGCAGTATTTT
TRBV5-6	TRBJ1-1	NA	NA	CASSLGPSEAFF	TGTGCCAGCAGCTTGGGTCCTTCTGAAGCTTTCTTT
TRBV18	TRBJ2-6	NA	NA	CASSPEGTEYGANVLTF	TGTGCCAGCTCACCAGAAGGCACAGAATATGGGGCCAACGTCCTGACTTTC
TRBV9	TRBJ1-5	NA	NA	CASSADGGSNQPQHF	TGTGCCAGCAGCGCAGACGGGGGCAGCAATCAGCCCCAGCATTTT
TRBV15	TRBJ1-1	NA	NA	CATSRDGAEAFF	TGTGCCACCAGCAGAGACGGAGCCGAAGCTTTCTTT
TRBV29-1	TRBJ2-5	NA	NA	CSVERGTGLQETQYF	TGCAGCGTTGAACGGGGAACAGGGCTACAAGAGACCCAGTACTTC